The present T cell receptor (beta chain) was sequenced within a study of CD8 T cells in ankylosing spondylitis. Via MiXCR, TCRdb re-called the 5' RACE reads, giving one row per CDR3 protein. The table shows 200,000 to 250,000 distinct CDR3 sequences, with around 10% occurring only once. The study, taken as a whole, reports: Eight or nine highly homologous variants made up a TCR beta motif that seemed to typify ankylosing spondylitis blood. From matched ankylosing spondylitis synovial fluid, disease-linked clones were reportedly recovered at significantly enriched levels.

Per germline, CDR1 MNHEY and CDR2 SVGEGT. With 7 bases clipped from V and 0 bases from J, the junction kept 4 bases outside the gene matches. The CDR3 loop spans 14 amino acids. A word on this clonotype: Its target is unknown.

This sequence originates from a male donor with ankylosing spondylitis or in good health (not recorded which). The chain combines TRBV6-2 or TRBV6-3 with TRBJ2-7, with 9 bases matching TRBD1. Sample: blood, either unsorted or a sorted T cell fraction (not recorded which). DNA for the CDR3: TGTGCCAGCATGACAGGGGGAAGCTCCTACGAGCAGTACTTC. Translated: CASMTGGSSYEQYF.